This T cell receptor beta chain is from a study of tissue T cells after allogeneic stem cell transplantation. The wider study: Every graft-versus-host disease patient had gastrointestinal disease and got several lines of graft-versus-host disease therapy.

Repertoires were generated with immunoSEQ multiplex PCR, while TCRdb's copy carries only in-frame clones and drops some. Among around 40,000 clones, around nine tenths were seen once, and the ten largest hold about 4%. V was pared by 5 bases and J by 2 bases, with 6 bases of the junction left unmatched. This CDR3 is built from 16 residues. Per the germline V gene, CDR1 is MNHNY and CDR2 is SVGAGI (reference sequence). This rearrangement joins TRBV6-6 to TRBJ2-7, with TRBD2 matching over 13 bases. The clonotype was recovered from a woman aged 35-75 years who later had graft-versus-host disease after an allogeneic stem cell transplant. Sequenced material: blood, taken before transplantation. Here the CDR3 DNA reads TGTGCCAGCAGTCGACTAGCGGGAGGAAGAACCTACGAGCAGTACTTC. Translated: CASSRLAGGRTYEQYF.